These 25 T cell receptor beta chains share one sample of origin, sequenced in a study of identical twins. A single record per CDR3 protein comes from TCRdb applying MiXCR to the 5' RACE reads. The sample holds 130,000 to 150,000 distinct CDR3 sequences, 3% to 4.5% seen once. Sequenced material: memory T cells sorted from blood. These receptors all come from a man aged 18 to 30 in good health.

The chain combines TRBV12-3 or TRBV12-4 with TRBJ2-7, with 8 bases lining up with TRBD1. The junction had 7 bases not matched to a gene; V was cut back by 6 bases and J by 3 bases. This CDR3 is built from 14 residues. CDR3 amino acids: CASSRDRGDYEQYF. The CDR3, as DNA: TGTGCCAGCAGCCGCGACAGGGGAGACTACGAGCAGTACTTC.

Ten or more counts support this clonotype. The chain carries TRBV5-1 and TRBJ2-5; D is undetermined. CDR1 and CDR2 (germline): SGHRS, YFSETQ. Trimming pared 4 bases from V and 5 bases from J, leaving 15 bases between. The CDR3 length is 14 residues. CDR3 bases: TGCGCCAGCAGCCAGACGGGCGCGGCTGAGACCCAGTACTTC. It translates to CASSQTGAAETQYF. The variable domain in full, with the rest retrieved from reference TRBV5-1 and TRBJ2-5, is KAGVTQTPRYLIKTRGQQVTLSCSPISGHRSVSWYQQTPGQGLQFLFEYFSETQRNKGNFPGRFSGRQFSNSRSEMNVSTLELGDSALYLCASSQTGAAETQYFGPGTRLLVL.

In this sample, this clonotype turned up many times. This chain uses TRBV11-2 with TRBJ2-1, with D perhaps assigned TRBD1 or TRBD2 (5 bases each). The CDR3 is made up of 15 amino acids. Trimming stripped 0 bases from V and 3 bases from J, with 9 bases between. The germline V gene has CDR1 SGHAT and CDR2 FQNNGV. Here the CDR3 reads CASSLESGHYNEQFF. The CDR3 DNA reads TGTGCCAGCAGCTTAGAAAGCGGACACTACAATGAGCAGTTCTTC.

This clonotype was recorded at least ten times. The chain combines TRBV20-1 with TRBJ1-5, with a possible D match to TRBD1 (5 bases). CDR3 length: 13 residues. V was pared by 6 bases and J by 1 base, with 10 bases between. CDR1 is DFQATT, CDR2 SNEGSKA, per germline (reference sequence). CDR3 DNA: TGCAGTGCCGTGGACACCAGCAATCAGCCCCAGCATTTT. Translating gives CSAVDTSNQPQHF.

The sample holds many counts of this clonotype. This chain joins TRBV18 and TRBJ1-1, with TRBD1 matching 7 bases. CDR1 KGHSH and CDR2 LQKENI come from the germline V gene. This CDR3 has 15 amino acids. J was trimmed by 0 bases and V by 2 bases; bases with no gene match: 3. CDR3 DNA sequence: TGTGCCAGCTCACCAGAGACAGGGTTGAACACTGAAGCTTTCTTT. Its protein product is CASSPETGLNTEAFF.

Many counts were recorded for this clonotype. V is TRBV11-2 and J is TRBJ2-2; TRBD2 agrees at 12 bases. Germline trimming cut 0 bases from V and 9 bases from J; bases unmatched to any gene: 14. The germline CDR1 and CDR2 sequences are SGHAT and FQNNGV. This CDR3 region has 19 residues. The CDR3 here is CASSLDVPRLAGVRRELFF. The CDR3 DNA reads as TGTGCCAGCAGCTTAGATGTCCCGAGACTAGCGGGAGTTAGAAGGGAGCTGTTTTTT. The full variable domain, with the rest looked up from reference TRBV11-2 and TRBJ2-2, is EAGVAQSPRYKIIEKRQSVAFWCNPISGHATLYWYQQILGQGPKLLIQFQNNGVVDDSQLPKDRFSAERLKGVDSTLKIQPAKLEDSAVYLCASSLDVPRLAGVRRELFFGEGSRLTVL.

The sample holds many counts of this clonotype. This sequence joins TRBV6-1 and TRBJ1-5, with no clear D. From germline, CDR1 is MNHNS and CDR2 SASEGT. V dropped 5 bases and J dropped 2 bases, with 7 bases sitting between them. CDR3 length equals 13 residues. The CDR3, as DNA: TGTGCCAGCAGTAGCCAGGGCAATCAGCCCCAGCATTTT. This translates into CASSSQGNQPQHF.

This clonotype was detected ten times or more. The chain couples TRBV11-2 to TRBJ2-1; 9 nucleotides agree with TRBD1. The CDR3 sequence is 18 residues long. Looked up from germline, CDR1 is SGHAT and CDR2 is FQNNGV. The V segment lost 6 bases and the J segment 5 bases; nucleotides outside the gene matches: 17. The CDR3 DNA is TGTGCCAGCAGACCGGGACAGGGCCTCTTTTCCTCACACAATGAGCAGTTCTTC. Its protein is CASRPGQGLFSSHNEQFF.

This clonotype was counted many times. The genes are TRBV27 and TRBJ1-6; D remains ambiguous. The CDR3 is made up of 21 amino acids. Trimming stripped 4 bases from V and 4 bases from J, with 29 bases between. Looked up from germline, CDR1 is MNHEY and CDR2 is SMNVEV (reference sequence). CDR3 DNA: TGTGCCAGCAGTTGGGATGATCTCCAAATAACATGCCAGATTTATAATTCACCCCTCCACTTT. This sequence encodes CASSWDDLQITCQIYNSPLHF.

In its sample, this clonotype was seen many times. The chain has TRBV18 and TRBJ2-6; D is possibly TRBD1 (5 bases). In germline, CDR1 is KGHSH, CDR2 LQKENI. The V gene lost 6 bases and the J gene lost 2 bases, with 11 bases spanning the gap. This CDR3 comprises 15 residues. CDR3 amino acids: CASSDIYPGANVLTF. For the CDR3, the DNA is TGTGCCAGCTCGGACATCTACCCTGGGGCCAACGTCCTGACTTTC.

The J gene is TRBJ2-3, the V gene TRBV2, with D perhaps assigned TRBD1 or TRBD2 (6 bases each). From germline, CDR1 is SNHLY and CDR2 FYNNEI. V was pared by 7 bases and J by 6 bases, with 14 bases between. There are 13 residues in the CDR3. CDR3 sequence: CASKGTGTDTQYF. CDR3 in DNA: TGTGCCAGCAAAGGCACAGGGACTGATACGCAGTATTTT.

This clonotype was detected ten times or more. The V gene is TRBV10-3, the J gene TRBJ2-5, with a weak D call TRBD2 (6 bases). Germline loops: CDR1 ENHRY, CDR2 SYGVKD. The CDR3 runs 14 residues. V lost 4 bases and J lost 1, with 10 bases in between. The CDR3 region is CAISGFGSQETQYF. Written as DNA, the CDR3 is TGTGCCATCAGTGGGTTCGGGAGCCAAGAGACCCAGTACTTC.

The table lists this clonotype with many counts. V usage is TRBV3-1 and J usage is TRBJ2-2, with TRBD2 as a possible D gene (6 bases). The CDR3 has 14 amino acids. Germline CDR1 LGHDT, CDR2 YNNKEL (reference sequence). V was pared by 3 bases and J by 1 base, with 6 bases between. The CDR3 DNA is TGTGCCAGCAGCCAGGGGGGGAACACCGGGGAGCTGTTTTTT. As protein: CASSQGGNTGELFF. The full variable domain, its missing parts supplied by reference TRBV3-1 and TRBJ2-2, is DTAVSQTPKYLVTQMGNDKSIKCEQNLGHDTMYWYKQDSKKFLKIMFSYNNKELIINETVPNRFSPKSPDKAHLNLHINSLELGDSAVYFCASSQGGNTGELFFGEGSRLTVL.

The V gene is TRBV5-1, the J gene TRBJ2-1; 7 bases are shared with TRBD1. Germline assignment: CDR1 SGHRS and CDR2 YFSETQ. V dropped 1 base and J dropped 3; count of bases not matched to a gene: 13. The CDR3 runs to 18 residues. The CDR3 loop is CASSLSPGAGGFYNEQFF. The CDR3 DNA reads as TGCGCCAGCAGCTTGTCTCCCGGGGCAGGGGGTTTCTACAATGAGCAGTTCTTC. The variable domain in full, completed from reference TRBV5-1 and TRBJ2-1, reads KAGVTQTPRYLIKTRGQQVTLSCSPISGHRSVSWYQQTPGQGLQFLFEYFSETQRNKGNFPGRFSGRQFSNSRSEMNVSTLELGDSALYLCASSLSPGAGGFYNEQFFGPGTRLTVL.

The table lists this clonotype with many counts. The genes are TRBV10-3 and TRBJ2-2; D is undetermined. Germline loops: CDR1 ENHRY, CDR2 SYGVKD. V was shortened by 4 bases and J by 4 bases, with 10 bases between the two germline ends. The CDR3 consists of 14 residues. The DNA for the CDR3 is TGTGCCATCAGTGTAGTGGGAAGCACCGGGGAGCTGTTTTTT. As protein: CAISVVGSTGELFF.

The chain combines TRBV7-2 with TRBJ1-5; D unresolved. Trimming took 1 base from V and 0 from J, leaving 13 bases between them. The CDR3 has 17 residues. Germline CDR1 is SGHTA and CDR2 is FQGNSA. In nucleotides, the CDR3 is TGTGCCAGCAGCTTAGGGTCAGGCCCCCATAGCAATCAGCCCCAGCATTTT. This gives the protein CASSLGSGPHSNQPQHF.

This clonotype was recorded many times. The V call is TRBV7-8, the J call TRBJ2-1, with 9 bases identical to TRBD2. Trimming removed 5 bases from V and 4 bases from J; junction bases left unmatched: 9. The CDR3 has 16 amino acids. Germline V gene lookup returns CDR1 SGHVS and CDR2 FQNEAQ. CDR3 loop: CASSPHRAGGYNEQFF. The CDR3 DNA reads TGTGCCAGCAGCCCCCACCGGGCGGGAGGGTACAATGAGCAGTTCTTC.

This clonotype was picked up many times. The CDR3 region is CATSDPGGDGDTQYF. Written as DNA, the CDR3 is TGTGCCACCAGTGACCCCGGAGGGGACGGAGATACGCAGTATTTT. This rearrangement joins TRBV24-1 to TRBJ2-3, with D maybe TRBD2 (6 bases). The CDR3 sequence is 15 residues long. Trimming cost V 4 bases and J 5 bases, with 15 bases left between them. The V gene's germline CDR1 is KGHDR and CDR2 SFDVKD.

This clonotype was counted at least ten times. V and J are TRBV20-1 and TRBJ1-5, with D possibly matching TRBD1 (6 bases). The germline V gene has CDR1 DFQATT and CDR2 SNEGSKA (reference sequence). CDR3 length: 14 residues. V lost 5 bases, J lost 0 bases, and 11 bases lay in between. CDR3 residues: CSARGQTSNQPQHF. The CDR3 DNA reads TGCAGTGCTCGTGGACAGACTAGCAATCAGCCCCAGCATTTT.

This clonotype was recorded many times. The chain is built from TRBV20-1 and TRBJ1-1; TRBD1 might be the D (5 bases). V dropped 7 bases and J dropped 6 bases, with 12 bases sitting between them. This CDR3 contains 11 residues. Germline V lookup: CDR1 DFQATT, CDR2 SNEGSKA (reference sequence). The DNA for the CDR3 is TGCAGTGTAGGGGTTAGATCTGAAGCTTTCTTT. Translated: CSVGVRSEAFF.

Here the CDR3 DNA reads TGCAGTGCTAGAGTTGGGATTTCCCTAAATTCACCCCTCCACTTT. Translated, it gives CSARVGISLNSPLHF. This chain connects TRBV20-1 to TRBJ1-6; D not certain. V lost 1 base and J lost 7, with 14 bases in between. CDR3 length: 15 amino acids. CDR1 is DFQATT and CDR2 is SNEGSKA in the germline V gene (reference sequence).

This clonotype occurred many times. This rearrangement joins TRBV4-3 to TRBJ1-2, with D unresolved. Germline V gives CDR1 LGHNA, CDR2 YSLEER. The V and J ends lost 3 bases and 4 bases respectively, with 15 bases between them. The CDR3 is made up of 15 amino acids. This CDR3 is CASSHENGGSYGYTF. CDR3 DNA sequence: TGCGCCAGCAGCCATGAAAACGGAGGCTCCTATGGCTACACCTTC.

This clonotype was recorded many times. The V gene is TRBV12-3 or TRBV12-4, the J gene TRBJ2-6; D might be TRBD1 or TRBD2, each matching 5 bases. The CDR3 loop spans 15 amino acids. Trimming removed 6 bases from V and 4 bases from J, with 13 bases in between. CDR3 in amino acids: CASSLRGAGANVLTF. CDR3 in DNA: TGTGCCAGCAGCCTAAGAGGGGCCGGGGCCAACGTCCTGACTTTC.

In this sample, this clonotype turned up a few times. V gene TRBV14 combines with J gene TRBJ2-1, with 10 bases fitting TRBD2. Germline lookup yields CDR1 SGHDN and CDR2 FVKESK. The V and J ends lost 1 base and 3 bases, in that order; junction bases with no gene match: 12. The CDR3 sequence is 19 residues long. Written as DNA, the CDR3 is TGTGCCAGCAGCCAAGTTGGACCCTCTAGCGGGAGTATCTACAATGAGCAGTTCTTC. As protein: CASSQVGPSSGSIYNEQFF.

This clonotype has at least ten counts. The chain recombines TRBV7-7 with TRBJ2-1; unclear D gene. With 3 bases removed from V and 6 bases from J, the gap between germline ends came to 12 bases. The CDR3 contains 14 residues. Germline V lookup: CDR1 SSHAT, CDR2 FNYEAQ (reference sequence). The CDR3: CASSLGSQSNEQFF. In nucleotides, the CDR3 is TGTGCCAGCAGCTTGGGGTCCCAGTCCAATGAGCAGTTCTTC.